The 3 T cell receptor beta chains below come from one sample, sequenced in a study of blood T cell repertoires in COVID-19. The method was immunoSEQ multiplex PCR; TCRdb's version includes in-frame clones alone and lacks a portion of them. This table holds a few hundred thousand clones, around four fifths found once. The sample was peripheral blood. The receptors were sampled from a man in his sixties with acute or convalescent COVID-19.

The rearrangement joins TRBV11-2 to TRBJ2-1; possible D gene TRBD2, 5 bases. This CDR3 contains 15 residues. CDR1 and CDR2 (germline): SGHAT, FQNNGV. Between the trimmed V and J ends, which lost 2 bases and 1 base, there was a span of 9 bases. The DNA of the CDR3 is TGTGCCAGCAGCTTAAGTGGGAGTTCCTACAATGAGCAGTTCTTC. It translates to CASSLSGSSYNEQFF.

The chain recombines TRBV19 with TRBJ1-1; 8 bases fit TRBD1. The V and J ends lost 9 bases and 5 bases, in that order; junction bases with no gene match: 2. The germline V gene has CDR1 LNHDA and CDR2 SQIVND (reference sequence). There are 11 residues in the CDR3. CDR3 loop: CASRGRTEAFF. For the CDR3, the DNA is TGTGCCAGCAGGGGGCGGACTGAAGCTTTCTTT.

The chain couples TRBV19 to TRBJ1-1, with no clear D. The CDR3 sequence is 14 residues long. V was trimmed by 5 bases and J by 0 bases, leaving 10 bases between them. The germline CDR1 and CDR2 sequences are LNHDA and SQIVND (reference sequence). The CDR3 coding sequence is TGTGCCAGTAGTTTAGGAGGGTTGAACACTGAAGCTTTCTTT. Translation gives CASSLGGLNTEAFF.